Each of the 27 T cell receptor beta chains below was sequenced from the same sample in a study of graft-versus-host responses after intestinal transplantation. No antigen has been identified for these receptors. TCRdb's copy holds only in-frame clones and misses some; the assay was immunoSEQ multiplex PCR. The sample contains 75,000 to 90,000 clones, about 88% of which appear only once. The source material was unstimulated CD4+ T cells sorted from spleen or lymph node cells, sampled before intestinal transplant. The receptors here all came from a human donor who received an intestinal transplant.

The V gene is TRBV5-1, the J gene TRBJ1-2, with D possibly TRBD1 on 6 matching bases. The CDR3 is made up of 16 amino acids. Germline assignment: CDR1 SGHRS and CDR2 YFSETQ. Between the trimmed V and J ends, which lost 2 bases and 5 bases, there was a span of 19 bases. For the CDR3, the DNA is TGCGCCAGCAGCTTAATACAGGGCCCTGGGGGATATGGCTACACCTTC. Its translation: CASSLIQGPGGYGYTF.

V and J are TRBV6-1 and TRBJ2-6; maybe TRBD2 (6 bases). The CDR3 covers 18 residues. The germline gives CDR1 MNHNS, CDR2 SASEGT. V was shortened by 4 bases and J by 0 bases, with 16 bases between the two germline ends. CDR3 sequence (DNA): TGTGCCAGCAGTGGCCGAGGCAGGGAGGCCTCTGGGGCCAACGTCCTGACTTTC. Protein sequence: CASSGRGREASGANVLTF.

The V and J genes are TRBV28 and TRBJ1-4; tentative D call: TRBD1 (5 bases). This CDR3 has 15 residues. Germline loops: CDR1 MDHEN, CDR2 SYDVKM. The V and J ends lost 4 bases and 3 bases respectively, with 12 bases between them. CDR3 sequence (DNA): TGTGCCAGCAGTTATGGGGGGGTTGCTAATGAAAAACTGTTTTTT. Amino acid sequence: CASSYGGVANEKLFF. The full variable domain, its missing parts supplied by reference TRBV28 and TRBJ1-4, is DVKVTQSSRYLVKRTGEKVFLECVQDMDHENMFWYRQDPGLGLRLIYFSYDVKMKEKGDIPEGYSVSREKKERFSLILESASTNQTSMYLCASSYGGVANEKLFFGSGTQLSVL.

This clone occurred a few times. V is TRBV7-3 and J is TRBJ2-3, with TRBD1 identical over 7 bases. J lost 2 bases, V lost 5 bases, and 7 bases had no gene match. CDR1 is SGHTA, CDR2 FQGTGA, per germline. The CDR3 has 15 amino acids. CDR3 sequence (DNA): TGTGCCAGCAGCCAGCTGGGACAGCCCACAGATACGCAGTATTTT. Protein: CASSQLGQPTDTQYF.

This chain links TRBV10-1 with TRBJ2-3, with TRBD2 identical over 7 bases. The germline gives CDR1 WNHNN, CDR2 SYGVQD (reference sequence). Trimming cost V 3 bases and J 0 bases; bases outside gene matches: 3. The CDR3 contains 15 residues. CDR3 in amino acids: CASSDPAGSTDTQYF. CDR3 bases: TGCGCCAGCAGTGACCCAGCGGGGAGCACAGATACGCAGTATTTT.

The V and J genes are TRBV2 and TRBJ2-1; a weak D match, TRBD1 (6 bases). The CDR3 contains 14 residues. Germline CDR1 and CDR2: SNHLY and FYNNEI. V lost 4 bases, J lost 10 bases, and 17 bases lay in between. This CDR3 reads CASSVDSSFWEQFF. As DNA, the CDR3 is TGTGCCAGCAGTGTGGACAGCTCCTTTTGGGAGCAGTTCTTC.

The chain has TRBV7-2 and TRBJ2-7; D might be TRBD2 (6 bases). Between the trimmed V and J ends, which lost 1 base and 2 bases, there was a span of 15 bases. The CDR3 spans 16 residues. Germline CDR1 is SGHTA and CDR2 is FQGNSA. This CDR3 is CASSLDSSGTPYEQYF. DNA for the CDR3: TGTGCCAGCAGCTTAGATTCCTCCGGGACTCCCTACGAGCAGTACTTC.

The chain has TRBV19 and TRBJ1-1; no definite D call. The CDR3 runs 15 residues. The V gene lost 5 bases and the J gene lost 1 base, with 14 bases spanning the gap. CDR1 and CDR2 from the germline V gene are LNHDA and SQIVND (reference sequence). The CDR3 protein is CASSPRFERNTEAFF. In nucleotides, the CDR3 is TGTGCCAGTAGTCCCCGGTTCGAACGGAACACTGAAGCTTTCTTT.

This rearrangement joins TRBV2 to TRBJ2-3; TRBD2 agrees at 7 bases. This CDR3 comprises 16 residues. With 2 bases clipped from V and 5 bases from J, the junction kept 10 bases outside the gene matches. Germline CDR1 reads SNHLY; CDR2 reads FYNNEI. The CDR3 protein is CASSEKWPSGQDTQYF. The CDR3 nucleotides are TGTGCCAGCAGTGAAAAGTGGCCTAGCGGCCAAGATACGCAGTATTTT.

The rearrangement uses TRBV18 and TRBJ2-5; maybe TRBD2 (5 bases). This CDR3 region has 17 residues. With 3 bases removed from V and 2 bases from J, the gap between germline ends came to 19 bases. Looked up from germline, CDR1 is KGHSH and CDR2 is LQKENI. In DNA, the CDR3 is TGTGCCAGCTCACCGCGGGCATCAAAAGCGGTTCAAGAGACCCAGTACTTC. As protein: CASSPRASKAVQETQYF.

The chain couples TRBV19 to TRBJ1-1, with TRBD1 matching 9 bases. V lost 0 bases, J lost 8 bases, and 4 bases stayed unmatched. Germline V lookup: CDR1 LNHDA, CDR2 SQIVND (reference sequence). The CDR3 runs to 14 residues. The CDR3 DNA reads as TGTGCCAGTAGTATAGATTGGACAGGGGTCGAAGCTTTCTTT. Translated: CASSIDWTGVEAFF.

V gene TRBV7-9 combines with J gene TRBJ2-1; 10 bases are a match to TRBD1. Germline V gene sequence: CDR1 SEHNR, CDR2 FQNEAQ (reference sequence). The length of the CDR3 is 15 residues. The V segment lost 5 bases and the J segment 4 bases; nucleotides outside the gene matches: 5. The CDR3 here is CASSPGTGAYNEQFF. The CDR3 region has the DNA TGTGCCAGCAGCCCCGGGACAGGGGCTTACAATGAGCAGTTCTTC.

The chain joins TRBV6-1 to TRBJ1-1; TRBD1 aligns across 9 bases. Per the germline V gene, CDR1 is MNHNS and CDR2 is SASEGT. J was trimmed by 3 bases and V by 5 bases; bases with no gene match: 1. CDR3 length: 13 amino acids. The CDR3 loop reads CASSRTGDTEAFF. In DNA, the CDR3 is TGTGCCAGCAGTCGGACAGGGGACACTGAAGCTTTCTTT.

This chain's CDR3 is CSGRGMNTEAFF. The CDR3 nucleotides are TGCAGCGGCAGGGGGATGAACACTGAAGCTTTCTTT. The chain is built from TRBV29-1 and TRBJ1-1; 7 bases are shared with TRBD1. J lost 0 bases, V lost 7 bases, and 2 bases had no gene match. Looked up from germline, CDR1 is SQVTM and CDR2 is ANQGSEA. The CDR3 is 12 amino acids.

The chain is built from TRBV4-2 and TRBJ1-1, with D possibly TRBD1 on 5 matching bases. CDR3 size: 15 residues. Trimming cost V 0 bases and J 2 bases, with 10 bases left between them. In germline, CDR1 is LGHNA, CDR2 YNFKEQ. In DNA form, the CDR3 reads TGTGCCAGCAGCCAAGAGACAGAAGATAACACTGAAGCTTTCTTT. Translated, it gives CASSQETEDNTEAFF.

This clone occurred once. The chain combines TRBV18 with TRBJ2-1; 7 positions match TRBD2. V gave up 3 bases and J gave up 4 bases; unmatched junction bases: 6. This CDR3 spans 15 amino acids. Germline CDR1 KGHSH, CDR2 LQKENI. In nucleotides, the CDR3 is TGTGCCAGCTCACCCCGGGCTAGCGGTTACAATGAGCAGTTCTTC. It is translated as CASSPRASGYNEQFF.

The chain couples TRBV5-5 to TRBJ2-1; 7 positions agree with TRBD2. V shed 0 bases and J 5 bases; nucleotides not matched to a gene: 8. The CDR3 spans 16 residues. Germline V gives CDR1 SGHKS, CDR2 YYEKEE (reference sequence). The CDR3: CASSLGASGGNNEQFF. The CDR3 DNA reads as TGTGCCAGCAGCTTGGGGGCTAGCGGAGGGAACAATGAGCAGTTCTTC.

The chain recombines TRBV10-3 with TRBJ2-7, with 9 bases matching TRBD2. CDR1 and CDR2 (germline): ENHRY, SYGVKD. The junction had 9 bases not matched to a gene; V was cut back by 11 bases and J by 7 bases. CDR3 size: 12 residues. This chain's CDR3 is CASGLALREQYF. The CDR3 DNA reads TGTGCCTCGGGACTAGCCTTGCGGGAGCAGTACTTC.

This clone occurred a few times. This rearrangement joins TRBV5-1 to TRBJ2-1; D is undetermined. CDR1 SGHRS and CDR2 YFSETQ come from the germline V gene. The CDR3 length is 13 residues. V was pared by 3 bases and J by 8 bases, with 12 bases between. CDR3 DNA sequence: TGCGCCAGCAGCTCCCAAGACTGGTATGAGCAGTTCTTC. It codes for CASSSQDWYEQFF.

The J gene is TRBJ2-7, the V gene TRBV5-5; TRBD2 aligns across 14 bases. The CDR3 runs to 16 residues. Losses at the gene ends were 5 bases for V and 3 bases for J; bases not matched to a gene: 7. Germline V gene lookup returns CDR1 SGHKS and CDR2 YYEKEE (reference sequence). The CDR3 spells CASSWGLAGALYEQYF. The DNA of the CDR3 is TGTGCCAGCAGTTGGGGACTAGCGGGAGCCCTCTACGAGCAGTACTTC.

This clone appeared a single time. The gene calls are TRBV5-1 and TRBJ2-2; D not certain. The CDR3 runs to 17 residues. Trimming cost V 0 bases and J 3 bases, with 15 bases left between them. CDR1 is SGHRS and CDR2 is YFSETQ in the germline V gene. The CDR3 bases are TGCGCCAGCAGCTTGGTTTACAGCAAATGGGACACCGGGGAGCTGTTTTTT. Translated: CASSLVYSKWDTGELFF.

This chain joins TRBV28 and TRBJ1-1; D is perhaps TRBD1 (5 bases). CDR3 length: 14 residues. Trimming pared 1 base from V and 10 bases from J, leaving 16 bases between. Germline V CDR1 and CDR2: MDHEN, SYDVKM. This CDR3 reads CASSLSFGGEGAFF. Written as DNA, the CDR3 is TGTGCCAGCAGTTTATCTTTCGGGGGGGAGGGAGCTTTCTTT.

The CDR3 bases are TGTGCCAGCAGCGTAGCTCCGGAGGGTGATCAGCCCCAGCATTTT. This translates into CASSVAPEGDQPQHF. The V gene is TRBV9, the J gene TRBJ1-5; D is undetermined. The CDR3 length is 15 residues. V was pared by 0 bases and J by 5 bases, with 12 bases between. Germline CDR1 reads SGDLS; CDR2 reads YYNGEE. The full variable domain, its missing parts supplied by reference TRBV9 and TRBJ1-5, is DSGVTQTPKHLITATGQRVTLRCSPRSGDLSVYWYQQSLDQGLQFLIQYYNGEERAKGNILERFSAQQFPDLHSELNLSSLELGDSALYFCASSVAPEGDQPQHFGDGTRLSIL.

CDR3 sequence (DNA): TGTGCCAGCAGCGTAGGTGTAGGGACAGGGCGGCTCTATGGCTACACCTTC. It codes for CASSVGVGTGRLYGYTF. V gene TRBV9 combines with J gene TRBJ1-2; 9 bases are shared with TRBD1. CDR1 is SGDLS and CDR2 is YYNGEE in the germline V gene. The J segment lost 4 bases and the V segment lost 0 bases, leaving 10 bases of the junction unmatched. The CDR3 is 17 residues long.

The CDR3 DNA sequence: TGTGCCAGCAGGACTGGACCGGACAGCTACGAGCAGTACTTC. It is translated as CASRTGPDSYEQYF. The rearrangement links TRBV28 to TRBJ2-7; D is possibly TRBD1 (6 bases). Germline V gene sequence: CDR1 MDHEN, CDR2 SYDVKM. V was clipped by 6 bases and J by 3 bases, with 15 bases between them. CDR3 length: 14 residues.

The chain couples TRBV5-6 to TRBJ1-1; D is possibly TRBD1 (5 bases). V lost 6 bases to trimming and J lost 5 bases, with 23 bases between them. The V gene's germline CDR1 is SGHDT and CDR2 YYEEEE. The CDR3 loop spans 16 amino acids. The CDR3: CASTSYRTPKGTEAFF. Written as DNA, the CDR3 is TGTGCCAGCACCTCATACAGGACACCGAAGGGGACTGAAGCTTTCTTT. Full variable domain (rest looked up from reference TRBV5-6 and TRBJ1-1): DAGVTQSPTHLIKTRGQQVTLRCSPKSGHDTVSWYQQALGQGPQFIFQYYEEEERQRGNFPDRFSGHQFPNYSSELNVNALLLGDSALYLCASTSYRTPKGTEAFFGQGTRLTVV.

The V and J genes are TRBV4-2 and TRBJ2-3; a possible D gene is TRBD2 (6 bases). CDR1 and CDR2 (germline): LGHNA, YNFKEQ. The CDR3 consists of 15 residues. The ends were cut back, 0 bases at V and 3 bases at J, with 10 bases in the middle. CDR3 sequence: CASSQERRGTDTQYF. The DNA of the CDR3 is TGTGCCAGCAGCCAAGAACGGCGGGGTACAGATACGCAGTATTTT.